A single sample is the source of the 4 T cell receptor beta chains below, sequenced in a study of blood T cell repertoires in COVID-19. Here immunoSEQ multiplex PCR was the method, and the copy in TCRdb shows in-frame clones only, minus some. Among over 55,000 clones listed, 85% to 90% were seen once. Sequenced sample: peripheral blood. The source of these receptors is a man aged 45-65 years with active COVID-19.

The gene calls are TRBV3-1 (or the pseudogene TRBV3-2) and TRBJ2-3, with D possibly being TRBD2 (7 bases). The ends were cut back, 1 base at V and 4 bases at J, with 15 bases in the middle. Germline V CDR1 and CDR2: LGHDT, YNNKEL (reference sequence). CDR3 length: 16 amino acids. The CDR3, as DNA: TGTGCCAGCAGCCAAGCGCCAGGGGAGGGGCCAGATACGCAGTATTTT. Amino acids: CASSQAPGEGPDTQYF.

The chain uses TRBV27 and TRBJ1-1; 10 bases line up with TRBD1. Germline V gene data show CDR1 as MNHEY and CDR2 as SMNVEV (reference sequence). The CDR3 totals 15 residues. With 3 bases clipped from V and 6 bases from J, the junction kept 7 bases outside the gene matches. CDR3 bases: TGTGCCAGCAGTTTGAAGGGACAGGGGATCTCTGAAGCTTTCTTT. Translated: CASSLKGQGISEAFF.

This chain connects TRBV19 to TRBJ2-2; D may be TRBD2 (6 bases). In germline, CDR1 is LNHDA, CDR2 SQIVND (reference sequence). The length of the CDR3 is 15 residues. The V end was cut by 5 bases, the J end by 8 bases, with 18 bases between. CDR3 sequence: CASSGKLEGFGELFF. In DNA, the CDR3 is TGTGCCAGTAGTGGAAAATTGGAGGGTTTTGGGGAGCTGTTTTTT.

The chain employs TRBV9 and TRBJ1-3; 8 bases line up with TRBD1. J lost 3 bases, V lost 2 bases, and 7 bases had no gene match. This CDR3 region has 16 residues. CDR1 and CDR2 (germline): SGDLS, YYNGEE. The CDR3 sequence is CASSVYSGTGGNTIYF. The CDR3 DNA follows: TGTGCCAGCAGCGTTTATTCCGGGACAGGTGGAAACACCATATATTTT.